These 23 T cell receptor beta chains were sequenced from one sample in a study of T cells in Graves' hyperthyroidism and ophthalmopathy. From RNA transcripts, TCR beta CDR3 regions were amplified. During a first-round RT-PCR of the TCR CDR3, the HTBI primer set was used. TCRdb re-called the multiplex PCR reads through MiXCR, storing one row per CDR3 protein. Of fewer than 450,000 distinct CDR3 sequences listed, approximately 18% are singletons. Sequencing was performed on blood. Every receptor here comes from a woman in her twenties or thirties with Graves' hyperthyroidism that later progressed to Graves' ophthalmopathy.

Concerning this clonotype: This clone may be a read error of a much larger clone one base away. The chain is built from TRBV3-1 and TRBJ2-5; TRBD1 might be the D (5 bases). V was shortened by 1 base and J by 2 bases, with 14 bases between the two germline ends. This CDR3 comprises 16 residues. CDR1 is LGHDT, CDR2 YNNKEL, per germline (reference sequence). For the CDR3, the DNA is TGTGCCAGCAGCCAAGTTGTCCAAGGGGCTCAAGAGACCCAGTACTTC. As protein: CASSQVVQGAQETQYF.

This clonotype was seen repeatedly, ten times or more. The chain recombines TRBV18 with TRBJ2-2; 12 bases fit TRBD2. V was pared by 3 bases and J by 5 bases, with 7 bases of the junction left unmatched. Germline loops: CDR1 KGHSH, CDR2 LQKENI. The CDR3 loop spans 17 amino acids. The DNA for the CDR3 is TGTGCCAGCTCACCCACCCGGACTAGCGGGGCGACCGGGGAGCTGTTTTTT. Protein sequence: CASSPTRTSGATGELFF.

The V gene is TRBV3-1, the J gene TRBJ1-2; 7 bases agree with TRBD1. Germline loops: CDR1 LGHDT, CDR2 YNNKEL (reference sequence). V shed 0 bases and J 0 bases; nucleotides not matched to a gene: 10. This CDR3 comprises 18 residues. The CDR3 loop is CASSQEDGTVISNYGYTF. The CDR3 DNA sequence: TGTGCCAGCAGCCAAGAAGACGGGACAGTCATCTCTAACTATGGCTACACCTTC.

There are a few counts of this clonotype. The chain couples TRBV30 to TRBJ2-7, with D perhaps matching TRBD1 or TRBD2 (5 bases each). Germline CDR1 and CDR2: GTSNPN and SVGIG (reference sequence). The CDR3 has 13 residues. Trimming left V 8 bases short and J 2 bases short, with 16 bases between. The CDR3 reads CAGLRVSPYEQYF. For the CDR3, the DNA is TGTGCCGGACTCAGGGTTAGCCCCTACGAGCAGTACTTC.

This clonotype was counted many times. The chain joins TRBV28 to TRBJ2-5; 10 nucleotides align to TRBD2. This CDR3 is 23 amino acids long. Germline V gene sequence: CDR1 MDHEN, CDR2 SYDVKM. Trimming removed 2 bases from V and 2 bases from J; junction bases left unmatched: 26. The CDR3 is CASSLDSLGRGRPGLAPQETQYF. CDR3 coding DNA: TGTGCCAGCAGTTTAGATTCCCTAGGCAGGGGGCGACCGGGACTAGCGCCTCAAGAGACCCAGTACTTC.

This clonotype came up many times. This chain joins TRBV6-2 or TRBV6-3 and TRBJ2-7; maybe TRBD1 (5 bases). Germline CDR1 MNHEY, CDR2 SVGEGT. This CDR3 has 14 residues. V lost 2 bases, J lost 2 bases, and 10 bases lay in between. The CDR3 DNA reads as TGTGCCAGCAGTTACGGGGCTGGAACCTACGAGCAGTACTTC. This translates into CASSYGAGTYEQYF.

The sample holds many counts of this clonotype. The chain is built from TRBV28 and TRBJ2-7, with 9 bases aligning to TRBD1. CDR3 length: 14 residues. The J segment lost 5 bases and the V segment lost 3 bases, leaving 5 bases of the junction unmatched. Germline loops: CDR1 MDHEN, CDR2 SYDVKM. The CDR3 protein is CASSFGTGFNEQYF. As DNA, the CDR3 is TGTGCCAGCAGTTTCGGGACAGGGTTTAACGAGCAGTACTTC. Variable domain in full (rest from reference TRBV28 and TRBJ2-7): DVKVTQSSRYLVKRTGEKVFLECVQDMDHENMFWYRQDPGLGLRLIYFSYDVKMKEKGDIPEGYSVSREKKERFSLILESASTNQTSMYLCASSFGTGFNEQYFGPGTRLTVT.

The V gene is TRBV9, the J gene TRBJ2-7; possibly TRBD1 for D (5 bases). CDR3 length: 13 amino acids. V was clipped by 0 bases and J by 5 bases, with 9 bases between them. Germline-derived CDR1 and CDR2 are SGDLS and YYNGEE. CDR3 loop: CASSVEAGHEQYF. As DNA, the CDR3 is TGTGCCAGCAGCGTAGAGGCAGGGCACGAGCAGTACTTC.

This clonotype was detected many times. The genes are TRBV11-2 and TRBJ2-1; D may be TRBD1 (5 bases). The V gene lost 0 bases and the J gene lost 10 bases, with 10 bases spanning the gap. The germline V gene has CDR1 SGHAT and CDR2 FQNNGV. CDR3 length: 13 residues. The CDR3 bases are TGTGCCAGCAGCTTAGAATGGGGCTCGGAGCAGTTCTTC. As protein: CASSLEWGSEQFF.

V usage is TRBV5-1 and J usage is TRBJ2-7, with D maybe TRBD1 (5 bases). V was cut by 4 bases and J by 6 bases, with 20 bases left in between. CDR3 size: 15 residues. Germline CDR1 SGHRS, CDR2 YFSETQ. The CDR3 sequence is CASSPTQGLGLEQYF. CDR3 nucleotide sequence: TGCGCCAGCAGCCCGACTCAGGGCTTGGGGCTCGAGCAGTACTTC.

There are a few counts of this clonotype. In DNA form, the CDR3 reads TGCGCCAGCAGCCAAGGTCTAGCGGGGGGTGGGCAAGAGACCCAGTACTTC. This sequence encodes CASSQGLAGGGQETQYF. The chain employs TRBV4-1 and TRBJ2-5; TRBD2 agrees at 11 bases. CDR3 length equals 17 residues. Germline V gene data show CDR1 as MGHRA and CDR2 as YSYEKL. With V trimmed by 1 base and J by 2 bases, 6 bases remained unmatched.

This clonotype was counted many times. The gene calls are TRBV18 and TRBJ2-3; no definite D call. This CDR3 comprises 14 residues. The V gene's germline CDR1 is KGHSH and CDR2 LQKENI. V was shortened by 4 bases and J by 0 bases, with 8 bases between the two germline ends. As DNA, the CDR3 is TGTGCCAGCTCACAAGATTCTAGCACAGATACGCAGTATTTT. This sequence encodes CASSQDSSTDTQYF. The full variable domain, with the rest looked up from reference TRBV18 and TRBJ2-3, is NAGVMQNPRHLVRRRGQEARLRCSPMKGHSHVYWYRQLPEEGLKFMVYLQKENIIDESGMPKERFSAEFPKEGPSILRIQQVVRGDSAAYFCASSQDSSTDTQYFGPGTRLTVL.

J is TRBJ1-2 and V is TRBV19; 11 bases fit TRBD1. The germline V gene encodes CDR1 LNHDA and CDR2 SQIVND (reference sequence). With V trimmed by 3 bases and J by 4 bases, 7 bases remained unmatched. CDR3 length: 16 amino acids. The CDR3 DNA reads as TGTGCCAGTAGTATCGCGGACAGGGGGCCCGGCTATGGCTACACCTTC. Encoded protein: CASSIADRGPGYGYTF. Complete variable domain (other parts from reference TRBV19 and TRBJ1-2): DGGITQSPKYLFRKEGQNVTLSCEQNLNHDAMYWYRQDPGQGLRLIYYSQIVNDFQKGDIAEGYSVSREKKESFPLTVTSAQKNPTAFYLCASSIADRGPGYGYTFGSGTRLTVV.

The chain carries TRBV20-1 and TRBJ1-1; D may be TRBD1 (5 bases). The CDR3 covers 13 residues. Germline-derived CDR1 and CDR2 are DFQATT and SNEGSKA (reference sequence). V was trimmed by 2 bases and J by 0 bases, leaving 7 bases between them. The CDR3 spells CSARLGLNTEAFF. CDR3 nucleotide sequence: TGCAGTGCTAGATTGGGACTGAACACTGAAGCTTTCTTT.

This clonotype was observed many times. One end of the junction fails to match germline, which may point to a read error. DNA for the CDR3: TGTGCCAGCGGTGATTACCAGGGGACAATCACAGATACGCAGTATTTT. The encoded protein is CASGDYQGTITDTQYF. The chain combines TRBV2 with TRBJ2-3; D is possibly TRBD1 (6 bases). The CDR3 consists of 16 residues. Germline V lookup: CDR1 SNHLY, CDR2 FYNNEI.

This clonotype came up many times. V gene TRBV29-1 combines with J gene TRBJ2-7, with 13 bases aligning to TRBD2. J was trimmed by 4 bases and V by 4 bases; bases with no gene match: 7. The CDR3 has 15 residues. CDR1 and CDR2 (germline): SQVTM, ANQGSEA. The CDR3 sequence: CSVGFSGLAGYEQYF. CDR3 coding DNA: TGCAGCGTTGGATTTTCGGGACTAGCGGGGTACGAGCAGTACTTC.

This clonotype was seen just once. The chain employs TRBV6-1 and TRBJ2-7; 11 positions agree with TRBD1. The germline V gene encodes CDR1 MNHNS and CDR2 SASEGT. With V trimmed by 7 bases and J by 5 bases, 16 bases remained unmatched. CDR3 length: 17 residues. The CDR3, as DNA: TGTGCCAGCACGACGAAACCCGGGACAGGGGGGTCGGACGAGCAGTACTTC. As protein: CASTTKPGTGGSDEQYF.

The gene calls are TRBV7-2 and TRBJ1-6, with 10 bases lining up with TRBD1. Trimming cost V 5 bases and J 10 bases; bases outside gene matches: 8. The CDR3 spans 15 residues. Germline assignment: CDR1 SGHTA and CDR2 FQGNSA. In DNA form, the CDR3 reads TGTGCCAGCAGCGAGGACAGGGGGTTGGGGTCACCCCTCCACTTT. It is translated as CASSEDRGLGSPLHF. The entire variable domain, with the rest obtained from reference TRBV7-2 and TRBJ1-6, is as follows: GAGVSQSPSNKVTEKGKDVELRCDPISGHTALYWYRQSLGQGLEFLIYFQGNSAPDKSGLPSDRFSAERTGGSVSTLTIQRTQQEDSAVYLCASSEDRGLGSPLHFGNGTRLTVT.

This clonotype was recorded at least ten times. The chain joins TRBV4-1 to TRBJ1-2, with D maybe TRBD1 (6 bases). Germline CDR1 is MGHRA and CDR2 is YSYEKL. V lost 0 bases and J 1 base, leaving 9 bases between the germline ends. This CDR3 spans 15 amino acids. The CDR3 is CASSQDRGLNYGYTF. The CDR3 DNA reads TGCGCCAGCAGCCAAGATCGGGGGCTTAACTATGGCTACACCTTC.

This clonotype was detected many times. CDR3 coding DNA: TGTGCCAGCAGCTTGGTTTTGTGGGAGACCGGGGAGCTGTTTTTT. Translating it yields CASSLVLWETGELFF. The genes are TRBV5-8 and TRBJ2-2; D might be TRBD2 (5 bases). Germline CDR1 SGHTS, CDR2 YDEGEE. Trimming left V 0 bases short and J 5 bases short, with 11 bases between. This CDR3 has 15 amino acids.

This clonotype occurred many times. CDR3 sequence: CASSVGRGLRHF. In DNA form, the CDR3 reads TGTGCCAGCAGTGTGGGCAGGGGGCTTCGGCATTTT. The V and J genes are TRBV2 and TRBJ1-5; 8 bases agree with TRBD1. Trimming cost V 4 bases and J 15 bases; bases outside gene matches: 8. The CDR3 extends over 12 amino acids. Germline CDR1 and CDR2: SNHLY and FYNNEI.

Notes on this clonotype: This sequence may be a read error, since a much larger clone differs from it by one base. V usage is TRBV7-2 and J usage is TRBJ1-5, with D maybe TRBD1 (5 bases). V was trimmed by 1 base and J by 9 bases, leaving 13 bases between them. CDR3 length: 14 amino acids. Germline values: CDR1 SGHTA, CDR2 FQGNSA. Here the CDR3 reads CASSLVRGGTPQHF. CDR3 nucleotide sequence: TGTGCCAGCAGCTTAGTAAGGGGCGGAACGCCCCAGCATTTT.

This clonotype was observed at least ten times. This sequence joins TRBV19 and TRBJ1-1; D is undetermined. This CDR3 spans 14 amino acids. Trimming took off 6 bases at V and 7 bases at J, with 18 bases between the two ends. Germline V gene sequence: CDR1 LNHDA, CDR2 SQIVND (reference sequence). The DNA of the CDR3 is TGTGCCAGTAGCCGGGCCCCCCCCGTTGGTGAAGCTTTCTTT. Residues: CASSRAPPVGEAFF.